These 30 T cell receptor beta chains were all obtained from the same sample, sequenced in a study of blood T cell repertoires in COVID-19. TCRdb keeps only in-frame clones here, not all; method: immunoSEQ multiplex PCR. The table has more than 95,000 clones, approximately 90% seen once. The material sequenced was peripheral blood. The source is a man in his fifties or sixties with COVID-19, enrolled during active disease.

The gene calls are TRBV5-3 and TRBJ2-4, with 15 bases fitting TRBD2. TRBV5-3 belongs to the ORF category, with a function that is uncertain. The CDR3 sequence is 18 residues long. The ends lost 4 bases at V and 0 bases at J; junction bases unmatched: 5. This CDR3 reads CARSPGLAGGLAKNIQYF. For the CDR3, the DNA is TGTGCCAGAAGCCCGGGACTAGCGGGAGGTCTAGCCAAAAACATTCAGTACTTC.

The CDR3 region is CASSLIQGWRTDTQYF. The DNA of the CDR3 is TGTGCCAGCAGTTTAATTCAGGGGTGGAGGACAGATACGCAGTATTTT. The chain is built from TRBV27 and TRBJ2-3; D is possibly TRBD1 (6 bases). This CDR3 region has 16 residues. The ends were cut back, 2 bases at V and 3 bases at J, with 15 bases in the middle. Germline lookup yields CDR1 MNHEY and CDR2 SMNVEV (reference sequence).

This chain connects TRBV3-1 (or the pseudogene TRBV3-2) to TRBJ2-5, with TRBD2 identical over 11 bases. The CDR3 contains 16 residues. Germline V gene lookup returns CDR1 LGHDT and CDR2 YNNKEL (reference sequence). After removal of 4 bases from V and 1 base from J, the junction contained 5 bases not matched to a gene. CDR3 protein: CASSRGLAGAQETQYF. Written as DNA, the CDR3 is TGTGCCAGCAGCCGAGGACTAGCGGGTGCCCAAGAGACCCAGTACTTC.

This sequence joins TRBV6-1 and TRBJ2-2, with D possibly being TRBD1 (5 bases). V shed 1 base and J shed 3 bases, with 9 bases lying between them. The CDR3 extends over 15 amino acids. The V gene's germline CDR1 is MNHNS and CDR2 SASEGT. CDR3 coding DNA: TGTGCCAGCAGTGAAGTTGACAGTTACACCGGGGAGCTGTTTTTT. This encodes CASSEVDSYTGELFF.

The chain is built from TRBV18 and TRBJ2-3; 11 bases are a match to TRBD2. With V trimmed by 3 bases and J by 4 bases, 3 bases remained unmatched. This CDR3 contains 15 residues. Germline V gene lookup returns CDR1 KGHSH and CDR2 LQKENI. In nucleotides, the CDR3 is TGTGCCAGCTCACCGCCGGGACTAGCGGCAGATACGCAGTATTTT. Its translation is CASSPPGLAADTQYF.

V gene TRBV19 combines with J gene TRBJ2-1; TRBD2 matches at 7 bases. V gave up 4 bases and J gave up 4 bases; unmatched junction bases: 10. There are 16 residues in the CDR3. Germline lookup yields CDR1 LNHDA and CDR2 SQIVND (reference sequence). The CDR3 here is CASSRAAAGAYNEQFF. The CDR3 region has the DNA TGTGCCAGTAGTAGGGCCGCGGCGGGAGCATACAATGAGCAGTTCTTC.

This chain uses TRBV5-1 with TRBJ2-5; 8 bases align to TRBD1. V lost 0 bases and J lost 5; bases outside the gene matches: 6. The CDR3 spans 15 residues. From germline, CDR1 is SGHRS and CDR2 YFSETQ. Here the CDR3 reads CASSLDGQGSETQYF. The CDR3, as DNA: TGCGCCAGCAGCTTGGATGGACAGGGCTCGGAGACCCAGTACTTC. The full variable domain, in which reference TRBV5-1 and TRBJ2-5 provide the parts outside the CDR3, is KAGVTQTPRYLIKTRGQQVTLSCSPISGHRSVSWYQQTPGQGLQFLFEYFSETQRNKGNFPGRFSGRQFSNSRSEMNVSTLELGDSALYLCASSLDGQGSETQYFGPGTRLLVL.

V gene TRBV2 combines with J gene TRBJ1-1; D possibly corresponds to TRBD1 (5 bases). The CDR3 sequence is 14 residues long. Trimming cost V 1 base and J 0 bases, with 6 bases left between them. The V gene's germline CDR1 is SNHLY and CDR2 FYNNEI. The CDR3 DNA reads TGTGCCAGCAGTGAAGTCAGGGTGAACACTGAAGCTTTCTTT. As protein: CASSEVRVNTEAFF.

This clone has more than one count but fewer than ten. This chain joins TRBV7-2 and TRBJ2-1; 10 bases align to TRBD2. Germline CDR1 SGHTA, CDR2 FQGNSA. The CDR3 runs 18 residues. Trimming took 5 bases from V and 7 from J; bases not matched to a gene: 17. The CDR3 here is CASSASTSSGSPGNEQFF. The CDR3 DNA sequence: TGTGCCAGCAGCGCTTCCACTTCTAGCGGGAGTCCGGGAAATGAGCAGTTCTTC.

The chain's CDR3 is CASSFASATNEKLFF. In DNA, the CDR3 is TGTGCCAGCAGCTTCGCCTCGGCAACTAATGAAAAACTGTTTTTT. The chain recombines TRBV7-9 with TRBJ1-4; no clear D. The CDR3 runs 15 residues. Germline assignment: CDR1 SEHNR and CDR2 FQNEAQ (reference sequence). The ends were cut back, 3 bases at V and 0 bases at J, with 8 bases in the middle. Supplemented by reference TRBV7-9 and TRBJ1-4, the full variable domain reads DTGVSQNPRHKITKRGQNVTFRCDPISEHNRLYWYRQTLGQGPEFLTYFQNEAQLEKSRLLSDRFSAERPKGSFSTLEIQRTEQGDSAMYLCASSFASATNEKLFFGSGTQLSVL.

This rearrangement joins TRBV7-3 to TRBJ2-2, with D perhaps TRBD1 (6 bases). The CDR3 is 16 residues long. Germline values: CDR1 SGHTA, CDR2 FQGTGA. The ends were cut back, 3 bases at V and 0 bases at J, with 11 bases in the middle. The DNA for the CDR3 is TGTGCCAGCAGCTTTCTAGGGGGTGCGAACACCGGGGAGCTGTTTTTT. Its translation: CASSFLGGANTGELFF.

The chain links TRBV29-1 to TRBJ2-7, with TRBD1 matching 8 bases. Unmatched junction bases numbered 5, after V lost 7 bases and J lost 0 bases. The CDR3 is 13 amino acids. Germline assignment: CDR1 SQVTM and CDR2 ANQGSEA. The CDR3 DNA follows: TGCAGCGGTAGACAGGGGAGCTCCTACGAGCAGTACTTC. Its protein is CSGRQGSSYEQYF.

The chain combines TRBV7-8 with TRBJ2-6; the match to TRBD2 covers 8 bases. The germline CDR1 and CDR2 sequences are SGHVS and FQNEAQ. The CDR3 consists of 17 residues. Trimming took 1 base from V and 2 from J; bases not matched to a gene: 4. The CDR3 reads CASSLGSGGAGANVLTF. The CDR3 nucleotides read TGTGCCAGCAGCTTAGGGAGCGGGGGAGCTGGGGCCAACGTCCTGACTTTC.

V is TRBV28 and J is TRBJ1-3; possible D gene TRBD1, 6 bases. The CDR3 is 15 amino acids. The germline gives CDR1 MDHEN, CDR2 SYDVKM. V was shortened by 7 bases and J by 0 bases, with 13 bases between the two germline ends. The CDR3 here is CASIPGQISGNTIYF. The CDR3 coding sequence is TGTGCCAGCATCCCGGGACAAATCTCTGGAAACACCATATATTTT.

J is TRBJ2-7 and V is TRBV21-1; no check of the table's D call, TRBD1, against the DNA was made. TRBV21-1 is a listed pseudogene. The CDR3 is made up of 16 amino acids. This CDR3 reads CASSTRTGEGGYEQYF. CDR3 nucleotides: TGTGCCAGCAGCACAAGGACAGGGGAGGGCGGCTACGAGCAGTACTTC.

This rearrangement joins TRBV27 to TRBJ2-1; D is perhaps TRBD2 (5 bases). Trimming left V 3 bases short and J 5 bases short, with 11 bases between. CDR1 and CDR2 (germline): MNHEY, SMNVEV (reference sequence). This CDR3 is built from 14 residues. The CDR3 DNA reads as TGTGCCAGCAGTTTGATCTCGACTAACAATGAGCAGTTCTTC. Protein: CASSLISTNNEQFF.

This clone was seen once. The J gene is TRBJ2-7, the V gene TRBV3-1 (or the pseudogene TRBV3-2), with 13 positions matching TRBD2. The CDR3 totals 20 residues. V shed 4 bases, J shed 2 bases, and the junction held 17 bases outside the gene matches. Germline loops: CDR1 LGHDT, CDR2 YNNKEL (reference sequence). The CDR3: CASSPAGRGTSGKVPYEQYF. The CDR3 DNA is TGTGCCAGCAGCCCCGCGGGGAGGGGGACTAGCGGGAAGGTGCCCTACGAGCAGTACTTC.

The chain couples TRBV7-2 to TRBJ2-1; 8 bases line up with TRBD2. The germline V gene has CDR1 SGHTA and CDR2 FQGNSA. Losses at the gene ends were 2 bases for V and 8 bases for J; bases not matched to a gene: 8. The length of the CDR3 is 15 residues. The CDR3 DNA is TGTGCCAGCAGCTTACAAGCGGGAGAGAGCGATGAGCAGTTCTTC. Residues: CASSLQAGESDEQFF.

J is TRBJ2-7 and V is TRBV6-6, with 11 bases matching TRBD2. The CDR3 has 15 residues. Germline loops: CDR1 MNHNY, CDR2 SVGAGI (reference sequence). V lost 5 bases and J lost 1; bases outside the gene matches: 4. Here the CDR3 reads CASSPSSGRSYEQYF. In nucleotides, the CDR3 is TGTGCCAGCAGTCCATCTAGCGGGAGGTCCTACGAGCAGTACTTC.

The chain joins TRBV7-9 to TRBJ1-2, with D tentatively TRBD1 (6 bases). Germline V lookup: CDR1 SEHNR, CDR2 FQNEAQ (reference sequence). Trimming pared 3 bases from V and 0 bases from J, leaving 14 bases between. There are 16 residues in the CDR3. The CDR3 bases are TGTGCCAGCAGCTTCCGGGACAAAGGCTCTAACTATGGCTACACCTTC. This gives the protein CASSFRDKGSNYGYTF.

V and J are TRBV18 and TRBJ2-7; 7 bases align to TRBD1. The V gene's germline CDR1 is KGHSH and CDR2 LQKENI. Trimming at V came to 0 bases and at J to 2 bases, leaving 1 base not matched to a gene. CDR3 length equals 14 residues. As DNA, the CDR3 is TGTGCCAGCTCACCACCGGGACAGCCCTACGAGCAGTACTTC. Amino acid sequence: CASSPPGQPYEQYF.

The chain has TRBV27 and TRBJ2-2; D is unresolved. The CDR3 has 12 residues. V was pared by 5 bases and J by 3 bases, with 4 bases between. CDR1 MNHEY and CDR2 SMNVEV come from the germline V gene (reference sequence). The CDR3 nucleotides are TGTGCCAGCAGTCTTCACACCGGGGAGCTGTTTTTT. Amino acid sequence: CASSLHTGELFF.

V usage is TRBV9 and J usage is TRBJ1-2; 9 bases match TRBD1. V dropped 4 bases and J dropped 7; count of bases not matched to a gene: 5. CDR3 size: 13 residues. Germline V gene data show CDR1 as SGDLS and CDR2 as YYNGEE. The CDR3 DNA sequence: TGTGCCAGCAGCCCAGGGACAGGGCCTGGCTACACCTTC. Protein: CASSPGTGPGYTF.

This clone was seen more than once but under ten times. The chain combines TRBV5-1 with TRBJ1-4; 9 bases agree with TRBD1. This CDR3 contains 15 residues. J lost 6 bases, V lost 3 bases, and 6 bases had no gene match. Germline V lookup: CDR1 SGHRS, CDR2 YFSETQ. In nucleotides, the CDR3 is TGCGCCAGCAGCTCCTACAGGGGGCGGGATGAAAAACTGTTTTTT. It encodes CASSSYRGRDEKLFF.

This chain joins TRBV4-1 and TRBJ2-1; D is possibly TRBD2 (6 bases). Germline lookup yields CDR1 MGHRA and CDR2 YSYEKL. V gave up 1 base and J gave up 8 bases, with 9 bases separating them. CDR3 length: 13 residues. CDR3: CASSQAWGDEQFF. The CDR3 DNA follows: TGCGCCAGCAGCCAAGCATGGGGGGATGAGCAGTTCTTC.

The chain joins TRBV12-3 or TRBV12-4 to TRBJ1-1; 7 bases line up with TRBD1. The CDR3 has 13 amino acids. Unmatched junction bases numbered 7, after V lost 6 bases and J lost 6 bases. The DNA of the CDR3 is TGTGCCAGCAGACAGGGGAGGTACGCTGAAGCTTTCTTT. Amino acids: CASRQGRYAEAFF.

This clone was observed once. The chain uses TRBV19 and TRBJ1-5; D ambiguous. The CDR3 length is 15 residues. Per the germline V gene, CDR1 is LNHDA and CDR2 is SQIVND (reference sequence). The V gene lost 0 bases and the J gene lost 2 bases, with 8 bases spanning the gap. CDR3 in amino acids: CASSIEGRGNQPQHF. CDR3 coding DNA: TGTGCCAGTAGTATAGAAGGGAGGGGCAATCAGCCCCAGCATTTT.

The chain couples TRBV7-9 to TRBJ2-4; 7 nucleotides agree with TRBD2. This CDR3 region has 11 residues. V was clipped by 4 bases and J by 10 bases; unmatched bases: 1. The germline V gene encodes CDR1 SEHNR and CDR2 FQNEAQ (reference sequence). CDR3 sequence: CASSSGGIQYF. In DNA form, the CDR3 reads TGTGCCAGCAGCTCCGGGGGGATTCAGTACTTC.

The chain is built from TRBV5-6 and TRBJ2-7, with 7 nucleotides matching TRBD1. Germline V gene data show CDR1 as SGHDT and CDR2 as YYEEEE. This CDR3 region has 17 residues. With V trimmed by 0 bases and J by 0 bases, 9 bases remained unmatched. The CDR3 sequence: CASSLVGWGQSSYEQYV. The CDR3 DNA reads TGTGCCAGCAGCTTGGTTGGGTGGGGACAGAGCTCCTACGAGCAGTACGTC.

CDR3 DNA: TGTGCCAGCAGTTTTTATCGAGGACTAGCGGGGATGAATGAGCAGTTCTTC. Translating it yields CASSFYRGLAGMNEQFF. V is TRBV28 and J is TRBJ2-1; 12 nucleotides align to TRBD2. The CDR3 loop spans 17 amino acids. Trimming took 3 bases from V and 7 from J; bases not matched to a gene: 10. The germline CDR1 and CDR2 sequences are MDHEN and SYDVKM.